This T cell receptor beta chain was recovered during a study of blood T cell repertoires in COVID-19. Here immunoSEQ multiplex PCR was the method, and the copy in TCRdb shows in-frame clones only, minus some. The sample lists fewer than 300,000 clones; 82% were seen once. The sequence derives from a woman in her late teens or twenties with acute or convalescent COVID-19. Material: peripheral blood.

The CDR3: CASSLGRTGVYEQYF. CDR3 nucleotides: TGTGCCAGCAGTTTAGGCCGGACAGGAGTCTACGAGCAGTACTTC. The genes are TRBV28 and TRBJ2-7; 7 bases agree with TRBD1. This CDR3 is built from 15 residues. V lost 2 bases to trimming and J lost 3 bases; unmatched junction nucleotides: 7. Germline CDR1 MDHEN, CDR2 SYDVKM.